Each of the 7 T cell receptor beta chains below was sequenced from the same sample in a study of T cells in Graves' hyperthyroidism and ophthalmopathy. There were TCR beta CDR3 regions amplified from RNA transcripts. The HTBI primer set was used in a first-round RT-PCR of the TCR CDR3. MiXCR, applied by TCRdb to the multiplex PCR reads, yields one record per CDR3 protein. The sample has over 500,000 distinct CDR3 sequences; about 15% are singletons. The sequencing input was blood. Source of these receptors: a middle-aged woman with Graves' hyperthyroidism.

This clonotype has ten or more counts. The chain joins TRBV30 to TRBJ2-1; D not resolved. Germline lookup yields CDR1 GTSNPN and CDR2 SVGIG (reference sequence). The CDR3 extends over 13 amino acids. V dropped 2 bases and J dropped 7 bases, with 12 bases sitting between them. The CDR3 region is CAWSPFGTNEQFF. The CDR3 DNA reads as TGTGCCTGGAGTCCTTTTGGTACGAATGAGCAGTTCTTC.

This clonotype was recorded at least ten times. The CDR3 loop reads CAISDAATSNQPQHF. CDR3 coding DNA: TGTGCCATCAGTGACGCTGCGACCAGCAATCAGCCCCAGCATTTT. The genes are TRBV10-3 and TRBJ1-5, with no clear D. CDR1 is ENHRY, CDR2 SYGVKD, per germline. The V gene lost 3 bases and the J gene lost 1 base, with 10 bases spanning the gap. This CDR3 spans 15 amino acids.

This clonotype was counted between two and nine times. The V call is TRBV5-4, the J call TRBJ2-5; 8 bases are shared with TRBD2. The V gene's germline CDR1 is SGHNT and CDR2 YYREEE (reference sequence). The CDR3 runs to 13 residues. J was trimmed by 5 bases and V by 6 bases; bases with no gene match: 6. CDR3 amino acids: CASIGAGDETQYF. CDR3 DNA sequence: TGTGCCAGCATCGGAGCGGGGGATGAGACCCAGTACTTC.

V usage is TRBV29-1 and J usage is TRBJ1-2, with TRBD1 matching over 11 bases. The germline gives CDR1 SQVTM, CDR2 ANQGSEA. The CDR3 has 13 amino acids. The trim removed 6 bases at V and 4 bases at J, leaving 4 bases unmatched. The CDR3 coding sequence is TGCAGCGTACCGGGACAGGGGGGCTATGGCTACACCTTC. This sequence encodes CSVPGQGGYGYTF.

This clonotype occurred many times. The chain recombines TRBV20-1 with TRBJ2-2, with TRBD1 matching 7 bases. CDR1 and CDR2 (germline): DFQATT, SNEGSKA (reference sequence). Unmatched junction bases numbered 6, after V lost 6 bases and J lost 2 bases. The CDR3 covers 14 residues. The CDR3 nucleotides are TGCAGTGCCCTGGGACAGCCCAACACCGGGGAGCTGTTTTTT. Residues: CSALGQPNTGELFF.

This clonotype was found a few times. The rearrangement uses TRBV28 and TRBJ1-5; 8 bases align to TRBD1. Germline loops: CDR1 MDHEN, CDR2 SYDVKM. J lost 6 bases, V lost 5 bases, and 6 bases had no gene match. The CDR3 sequence is 14 residues long. Here the CDR3 reads CASSDRGKAQPQHF. CDR3 nucleotide sequence: TGTGCCAGCAGTGACAGGGGAAAGGCTCAGCCCCAGCATTTT.

This clonotype was picked up many times. V is TRBV12-5 and J is TRBJ1-2; D remains ambiguous. The CDR3 length is 13 residues. The germline V gene has CDR1 LGHNT and CDR2 FRNRAP. Trimming pared 6 bases from V and 4 bases from J, leaving 12 bases between. The DNA for the CDR3 is TGTGCTAGTGGCTCTTCACAGCCCTATGGCTACACCTTC. The encoded protein is CASGSSQPYGYTF.